This TCR beta chain is drawn from a study of spatial heterogeneity in lung cancer. Time point: sample taken at primary tumor resection. MiXCR, run by TCRdb on the 5' RACE reads, gives a single entry per CDR3 protein. The sample holds 20,000 to 25,000 distinct CDR3 sequences, less than 6% seen once. The table lists this clonotype with many counts. Germline V lookup: CDR1 SGHAT, CDR2 FQNNGV. The V end lost 2 bases, the J end lost 8 bases, and 16 bases lay between the germline ends. The CDR3 runs 15 residues. Material: PBMCs, obtained at surgery. V gene TRBV11-2 combines with J gene TRBJ2-1, with D tentatively TRBD1 (5 bases). This receptor was taken from a male donor with early-stage non-small cell lung cancer. The CDR3 sequence is CASSLPLGRVDEQFF. CDR3 nucleotides: TGTGCCAGCAGCTTACCTCTGGGCAGGGTGGATGAGCAGTTCTTC.